A selection of T cell receptor beta chains follows, all from one sample in a study of beta chain features in type 1 diabetes. Assay: immunoSEQ multiplex PCR; the TCRdb copy retains only in-frame clones and omits some. The sample carries some 110,000 clones, around 17% recorded once. Sequencing was performed on central memory CD4+ T cells from blood. These receptors were taken from a man aged 25 to 45 with type 1 diabetes. Both conserved end residues are part of each CDR3.

j_gene,v_gene,len,CDR3aa
TRBJ2-3,TRBV13,16,CASSLGTGDRTDTQYF
.,TRBV7-9,15,CASSSVRDRGYEQYF
TRBJ2-7,TRBV7-2,13,CASSLVQGHEQYF
TRBJ2-5,TRBV14,13,CASAGGAQETQYF
TRBJ2-1,TRBV7-2,14,CATQRGGSYNEQFF
TRBJ1-1,TRBV5-6,14,CASSPRTGHTEAFF
TRBJ2-1,TRBV18,15,CASSPSSISYNEQFF
TRBJ2-5,TRBV5-1,14,CASSLVSGSETQYF
TRBJ2-7,TRBV7-9,15,CASSFWGQASPEQYF
TRBJ1-5,TRBV30,12,CAWGTGYQPQHF
TRBJ2-5,TRBV2,14,CASFRPGGRETQYF
TRBJ1-1,TRBV14,13,CASSRSLNTEAFF
TRBJ2-5,TRBV10-3,15,CAISSAQGPQETQYF
TRBJ1-5,TRBV7-2,14,CASSGDRTYQPQHF
TRBJ2-1,TRBV11-2,15,CASSASGLDRNEQFF
TRBJ2-1,TRBV6-6,14,CASSYKGTYGEQFF
TRBJ2-7,TRBV9,14,CASSVGAATYEQYF
TRBJ2-1,TRBV5-1,14,CASSFGTAGNEQFF
TRBJ2-7,TRBV11-2,14,CASSLLGRTYEQYF
TRBJ2-5,TRBV30,13,CAWGTQPGETQYF
TRBJ1-1,TRBV29-1,13,CSVEGLLNTEAFF
TRBJ1-5,TRBV6-1,17,CASSEALPGQAGQPQHF
TRBJ2-5,TRBV2,13,CASSGGQQETQYF
TRBJ2-3,TRBV7-2,18,CASSPRVGVAGPRDTQYF
TRBJ1-4,TRBV4-3,18,CASSQGDYRDALNEKLFF
TRBJ2-5,TRBV30,12,CASGPSQETQYF
TRBJ1-5,TRBV7-2,16,CASSLVAGDSNQPQHF
TRBJ2-7,TRBV9,11,CASSVDPEQYF
TRBJ2-1,TRBV6-5,14,CASGILASYNEQFF
TRBJ2-3,TRBV18,17,CASSPPTGALLSDTQYF
TRBJ2-3,TRBV5-1,16,CASSTGQSTSTDTQYF
TRBJ2-1,TRBV18,14,CASSPPTSGDEQFF
TRBJ2-5,TRBV9,13,CASSRGQQETQYF
TRBJ1-2,TRBV27,12,CASSQGPGGYTF
TRBJ1-2,TRBV6-6,14,CASSSGTTFYGYTF
TRBJ2-1,TRBV7-8,12,CASSNSGNEQFF
TRBJ2-5,TRBV9,15,CASSAREGSQETQYF
TRBJ2-3,TRBV5-5,16,CASSFPSGFVADTQYF